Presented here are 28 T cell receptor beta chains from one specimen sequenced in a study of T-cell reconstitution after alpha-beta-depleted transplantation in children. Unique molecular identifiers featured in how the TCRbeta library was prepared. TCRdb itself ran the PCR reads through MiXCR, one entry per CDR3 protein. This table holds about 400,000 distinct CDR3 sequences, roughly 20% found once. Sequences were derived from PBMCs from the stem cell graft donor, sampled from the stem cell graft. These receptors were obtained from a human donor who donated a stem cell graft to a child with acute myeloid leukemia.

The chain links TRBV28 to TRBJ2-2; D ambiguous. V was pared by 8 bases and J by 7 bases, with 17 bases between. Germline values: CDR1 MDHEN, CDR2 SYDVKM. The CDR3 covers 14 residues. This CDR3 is CASLEATLIGELFF. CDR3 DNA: TGTGCCAGCCTAGAAGCGACCCTGATCGGGGAGCTGTTTTTT.

The CDR3 DNA reads TGCAGTGCTGGGACTTATGACCGCAAGAACACTGAAGCTTTCTTT. It specifies CSAGTYDRKNTEAFF. The gene calls are TRBV20-1 and TRBJ1-1; possible D gene TRBD1, 5 bases. Deletions cut 5 bases from V and 1 base from J, with 17 bases between. CDR3 length: 15 residues. Germline values: CDR1 DFQATT, CDR2 SNEGSKA (reference sequence).

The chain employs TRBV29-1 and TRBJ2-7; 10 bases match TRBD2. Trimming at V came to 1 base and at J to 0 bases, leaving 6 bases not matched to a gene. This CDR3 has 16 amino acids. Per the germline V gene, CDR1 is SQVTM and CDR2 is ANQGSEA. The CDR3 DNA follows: TGCAGCGTTGAAGGGATAGCGGGAGGCTTCTCCTACGAGCAGTACTTC. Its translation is CSVEGIAGGFSYEQYF.

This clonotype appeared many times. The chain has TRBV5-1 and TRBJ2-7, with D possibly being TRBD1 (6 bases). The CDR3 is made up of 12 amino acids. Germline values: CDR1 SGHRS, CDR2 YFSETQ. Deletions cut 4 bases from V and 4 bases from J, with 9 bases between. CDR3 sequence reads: CASSTQGYEQYF. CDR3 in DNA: TGCGCCAGCAGCACACAGGGTTACGAGCAGTACTTC.

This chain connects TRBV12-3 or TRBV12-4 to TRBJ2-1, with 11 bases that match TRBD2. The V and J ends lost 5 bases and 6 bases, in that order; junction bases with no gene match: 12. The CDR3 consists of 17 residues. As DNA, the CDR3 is TGTGCCAGCAGTCCCAAGCTAGCGGGAGGTCTATTCAATGAGCAGTTCTTC. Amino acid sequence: CASSPKLAGGLFNEQFF.

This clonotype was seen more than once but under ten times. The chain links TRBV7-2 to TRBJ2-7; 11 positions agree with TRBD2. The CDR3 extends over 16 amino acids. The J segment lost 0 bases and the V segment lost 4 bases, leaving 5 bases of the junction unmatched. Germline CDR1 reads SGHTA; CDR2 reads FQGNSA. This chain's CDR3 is CASSSAGTSGSYEQYF. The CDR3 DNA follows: TGTGCCAGCAGCTCAGCCGGGACTAGCGGCTCCTACGAGCAGTACTTC.

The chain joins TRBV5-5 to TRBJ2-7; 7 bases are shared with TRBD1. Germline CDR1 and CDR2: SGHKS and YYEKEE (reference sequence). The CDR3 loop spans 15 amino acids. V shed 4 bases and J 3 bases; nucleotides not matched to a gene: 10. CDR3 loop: CASSGAGTDYYEQYF. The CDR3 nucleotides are TGTGCCAGCAGCGGCGCCGGGACAGACTACTACGAGCAGTACTTC.

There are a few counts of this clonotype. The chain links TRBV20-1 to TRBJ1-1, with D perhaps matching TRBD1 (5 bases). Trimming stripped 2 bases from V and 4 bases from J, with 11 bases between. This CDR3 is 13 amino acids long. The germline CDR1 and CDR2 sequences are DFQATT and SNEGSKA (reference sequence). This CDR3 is CSARNQGSTEAFF. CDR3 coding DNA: TGCAGTGCTAGAAATCAGGGATCCACTGAAGCTTTCTTT.

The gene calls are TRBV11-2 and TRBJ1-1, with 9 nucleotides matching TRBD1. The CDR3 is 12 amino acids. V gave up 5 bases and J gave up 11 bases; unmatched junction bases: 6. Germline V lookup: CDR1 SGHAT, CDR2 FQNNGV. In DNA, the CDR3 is TGTGCCAGCAGCGGGACAGGGAATGATGCTTTCTTT. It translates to CASSGTGNDAFF.

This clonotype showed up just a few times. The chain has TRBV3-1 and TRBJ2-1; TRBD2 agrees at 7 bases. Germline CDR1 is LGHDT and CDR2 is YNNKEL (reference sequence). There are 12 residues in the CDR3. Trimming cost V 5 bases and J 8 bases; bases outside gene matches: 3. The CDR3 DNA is TGTGCCAGCAGCGTCCTAGCGGATGAGCAGTTCTTC. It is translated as CASSVLADEQFF.

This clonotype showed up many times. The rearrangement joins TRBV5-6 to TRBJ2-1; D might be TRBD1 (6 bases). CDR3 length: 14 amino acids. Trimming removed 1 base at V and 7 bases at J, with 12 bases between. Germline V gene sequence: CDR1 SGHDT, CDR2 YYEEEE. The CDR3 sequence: CASSLPGDWNEQFF. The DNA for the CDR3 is TGTGCCAGCAGCTTGCCAGGGGATTGGAATGAGCAGTTCTTC.

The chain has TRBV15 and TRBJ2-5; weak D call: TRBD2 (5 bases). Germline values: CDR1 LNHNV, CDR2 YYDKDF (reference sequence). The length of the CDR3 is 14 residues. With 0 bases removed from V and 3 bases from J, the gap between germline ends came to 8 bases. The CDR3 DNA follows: TGTGCCACCAGCAGAGAGGGAGAGGAAGAGACCCAGTACTTC. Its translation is CATSREGEEETQYF.

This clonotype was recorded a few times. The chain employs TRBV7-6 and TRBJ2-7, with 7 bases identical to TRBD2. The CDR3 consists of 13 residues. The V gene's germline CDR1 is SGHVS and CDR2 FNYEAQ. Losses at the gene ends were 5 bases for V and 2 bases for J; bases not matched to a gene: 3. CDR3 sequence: CASSRAGTYEQYF. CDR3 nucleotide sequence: TGTGCCAGCAGCCGAGCGGGAACCTACGAGCAGTACTTC.

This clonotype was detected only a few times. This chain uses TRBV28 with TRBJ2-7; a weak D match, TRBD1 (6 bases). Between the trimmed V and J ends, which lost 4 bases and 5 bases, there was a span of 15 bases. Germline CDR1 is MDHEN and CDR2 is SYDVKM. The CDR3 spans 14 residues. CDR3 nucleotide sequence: TGTGCCAGCAGTTCCACACAGGGATTCGACGAGCAGTACTTC. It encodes CASSSTQGFDEQYF.

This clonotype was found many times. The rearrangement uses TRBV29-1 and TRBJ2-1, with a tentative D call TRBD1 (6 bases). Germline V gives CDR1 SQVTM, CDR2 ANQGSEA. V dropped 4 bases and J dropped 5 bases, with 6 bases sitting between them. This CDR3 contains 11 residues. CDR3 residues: CSVAGDNEQFF. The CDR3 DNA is TGCAGCGTTGCAGGGGACAATGAGCAGTTCTTC.

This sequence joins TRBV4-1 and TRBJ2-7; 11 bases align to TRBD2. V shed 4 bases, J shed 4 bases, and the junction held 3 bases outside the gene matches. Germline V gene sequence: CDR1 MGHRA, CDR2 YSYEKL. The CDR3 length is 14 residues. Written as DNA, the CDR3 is TGCGCCAGCAGCCCTCCTAGCGGGAGGTACGAGCAGTACTTC. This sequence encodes CASSPPSGRYEQYF.

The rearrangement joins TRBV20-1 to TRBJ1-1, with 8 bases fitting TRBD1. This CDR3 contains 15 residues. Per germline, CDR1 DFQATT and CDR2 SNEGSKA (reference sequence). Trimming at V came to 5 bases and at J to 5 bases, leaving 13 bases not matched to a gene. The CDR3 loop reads CSARGTGSLGTEAFF. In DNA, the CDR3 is TGCAGTGCTCGAGGGACAGGCAGTTTGGGAACTGAAGCTTTCTTT.

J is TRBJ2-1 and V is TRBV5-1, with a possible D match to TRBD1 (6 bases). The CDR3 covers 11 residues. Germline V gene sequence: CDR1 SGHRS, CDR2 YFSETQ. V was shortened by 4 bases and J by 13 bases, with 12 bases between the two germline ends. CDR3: CASSKQGAQFF. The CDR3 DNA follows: TGCGCCAGCAGCAAACAGGGCGCCCAGTTCTTC.

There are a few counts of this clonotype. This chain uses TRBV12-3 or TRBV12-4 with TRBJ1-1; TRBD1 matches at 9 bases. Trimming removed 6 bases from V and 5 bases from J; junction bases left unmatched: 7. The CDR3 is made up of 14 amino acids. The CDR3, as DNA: TGTGCCAGCAGAAATGACAGGGGGGAGACTGAAGCTTTCTTT. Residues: CASRNDRGETEAFF.

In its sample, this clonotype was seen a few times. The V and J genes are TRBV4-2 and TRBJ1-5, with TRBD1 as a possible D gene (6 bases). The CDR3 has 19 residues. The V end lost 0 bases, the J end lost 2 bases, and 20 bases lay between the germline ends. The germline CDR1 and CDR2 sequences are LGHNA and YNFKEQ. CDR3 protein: CASSQDYVGQAGGNQPQHF. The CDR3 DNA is TGTGCCAGCAGCCAAGACTACGTGGGGCAGGCAGGGGGCAATCAGCCCCAGCATTTT.

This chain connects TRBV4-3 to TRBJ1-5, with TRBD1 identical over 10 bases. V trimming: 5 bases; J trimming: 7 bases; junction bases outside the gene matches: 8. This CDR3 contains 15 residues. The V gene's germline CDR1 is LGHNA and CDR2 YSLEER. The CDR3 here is CASSAGQGSGQPQHF. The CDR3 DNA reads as TGCGCCAGCAGCGCGGGACAGGGGAGTGGACAGCCCCAGCATTTT.

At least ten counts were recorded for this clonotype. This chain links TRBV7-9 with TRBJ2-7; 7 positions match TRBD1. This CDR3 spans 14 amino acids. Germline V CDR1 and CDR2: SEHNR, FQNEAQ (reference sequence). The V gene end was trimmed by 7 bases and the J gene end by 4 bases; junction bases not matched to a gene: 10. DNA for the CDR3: TGTGCCAGCACCTATTTGACAGGGAAGTACGAGCAGTACTTC. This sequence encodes CASTYLTGKYEQYF.

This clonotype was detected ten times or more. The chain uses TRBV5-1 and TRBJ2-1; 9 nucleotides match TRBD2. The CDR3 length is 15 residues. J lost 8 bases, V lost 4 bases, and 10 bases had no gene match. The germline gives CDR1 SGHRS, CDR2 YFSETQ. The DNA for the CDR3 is TGCGCCAGCAGCCCCCAGGGGGTAGCGGGAGATGAGCAGTTCTTC. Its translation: CASSPQGVAGDEQFF. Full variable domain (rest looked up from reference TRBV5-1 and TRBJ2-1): KAGVTQTPRYLIKTRGQQVTLSCSPISGHRSVSWYQQTPGQGLQFLFEYFSETQRNKGNFPGRFSGRQFSNSRSEMNVSTLELGDSALYLCASSPQGVAGDEQFFGPGTRLTVL.

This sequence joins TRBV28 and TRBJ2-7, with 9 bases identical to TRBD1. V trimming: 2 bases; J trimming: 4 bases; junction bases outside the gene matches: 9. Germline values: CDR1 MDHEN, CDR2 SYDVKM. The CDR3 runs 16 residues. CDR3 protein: CASSLVPGQGDYEQYF. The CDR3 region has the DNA TGTGCCAGCAGTTTAGTTCCGGGACAGGGTGATTACGAGCAGTACTTC. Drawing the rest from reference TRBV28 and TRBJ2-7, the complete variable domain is DVKVTQSSRYLVKRTGEKVFLECVQDMDHENMFWYRQDPGLGLRLIYFSYDVKMKEKGDIPEGYSVSREKKERFSLILESASTNQTSMYLCASSLVPGQGDYEQYFGPGTRLTVT.

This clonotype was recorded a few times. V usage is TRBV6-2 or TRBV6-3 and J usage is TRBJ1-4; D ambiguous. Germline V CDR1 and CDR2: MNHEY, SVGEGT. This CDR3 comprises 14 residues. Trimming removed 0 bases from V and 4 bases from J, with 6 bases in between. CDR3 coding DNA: TGTGCCAGCAGTTACTCCACCCATAATGAAAAACTGTTTTTT. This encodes CASSYSTHNEKLFF.

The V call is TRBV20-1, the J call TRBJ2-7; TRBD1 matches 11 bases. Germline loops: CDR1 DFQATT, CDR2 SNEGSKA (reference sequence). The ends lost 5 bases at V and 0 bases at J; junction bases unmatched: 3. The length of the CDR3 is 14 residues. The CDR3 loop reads CSADGQGASYEQYF. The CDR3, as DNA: TGCAGTGCTGATGGACAGGGGGCCTCCTACGAGCAGTACTTC.

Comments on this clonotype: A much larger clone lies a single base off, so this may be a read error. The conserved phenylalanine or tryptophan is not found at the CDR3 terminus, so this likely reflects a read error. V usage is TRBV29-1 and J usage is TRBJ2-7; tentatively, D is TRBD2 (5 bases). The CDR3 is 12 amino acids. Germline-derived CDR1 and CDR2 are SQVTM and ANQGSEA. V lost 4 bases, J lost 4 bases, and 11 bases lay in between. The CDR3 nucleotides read TGCAGCGTTGTGTCAGCGGTATACGAGCAGTACTTA. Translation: CSVVSAVYEQYL.

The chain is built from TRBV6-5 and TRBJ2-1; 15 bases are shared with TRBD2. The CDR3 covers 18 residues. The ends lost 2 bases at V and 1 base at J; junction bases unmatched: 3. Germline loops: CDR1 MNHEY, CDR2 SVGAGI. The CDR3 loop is CASSYRTSGRASYNEQFF. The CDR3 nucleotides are TGTGCCAGCAGTTACCGGACTAGCGGGAGGGCGTCCTACAATGAGCAGTTCTTC.